In its sample, the clone carrying this T cell receptor (beta chain) was seen many times. This record belongs to a study of early T cells in non-severe SARS-CoV-2 infection. In the study overall: The study sequenced bulk RNA from unsorted whole blood, with chains unpaired.

Trimming shortened V by 0 bases and J by 4 bases, and 16 bases separated the two germline ends. The CDR3 totals 16 residues. Germline-derived CDR1 and CDR2 are SGHAT and FQNNGV. One entry per CDR3 protein results from TCRdb running MiXCR on the 5' RACE reads. Of 45,000 to 75,000 distinct CDR3 sequences in the sample, roughly 5.3% were seen once. The chain joins TRBV11-2 to TRBJ2-7; no clear D. The sequence was collected from an adult who was a healthcare worker with PCR-confirmed SARS-CoV-2 infection or an uninfected control (not recorded which). What was sequenced was whole blood. The CDR3 sequence: CASSLEARPRIYEQYF. In DNA, the CDR3 is TGTGCCAGCAGCTTAGAGGCACGACCAAGGATTTACGAGCAGTACTTC.